This TCR beta chain was captured in a study of CD8+ T cells in alopecia areata. Points from the study as a whole: Among the cells sequenced in scalp samples are also the resident alphabeta T cells of normal skin. TCRs were shared less clearly across patients than in mice, possibly for HLA-related reasons. Higher clonality and more expanded CD8+ clones appeared in lesional than normal scalp.

Extraction and reverse transcription of RNA yielded cDNA as the sequencing template. Profiling relied on immunoSEQ multiplex PCR, and the TCRdb table lists in-frame clones only, not all of them. The sample shows about 280,000 clones, roughly 60% of them seen only once. In regard to this clone: Its antigen remains unidentified.

From germline, CDR1 is MNHEY and CDR2 SVGAGI. The CDR3 covers 13 residues. V was cut by 6 bases and J by 7 bases, with 15 bases left in between. The sample's treatment: oral pan-JAK inhibitor, 5-10 mg twice daily. This specimen was CD4+ T cells sorted from blood, taken at week 24, from a patient treated with tofacitinib. This TCR was sampled from a human donor with alopecia areata. This rearrangement joins TRBV6-5 to TRBJ2-5, with D perhaps TRBD2 (6 bases). CDR3 coding DNA: TGTGCCAGCAGACCCCGACTAGTGGGGACCCAGTACTTC. Its protein is CASRPRLVGTQYF.